This T cell receptor (beta chain) was recorded in a study of memory CD4+ T cells and cytomegalovirus serostatus. Study at large: This sample comes from healthy Belgian adults, under 10 CMV seropositive, roughly 22 seronegative. Study findings and constraints: Each of 67 CMV-associated TCRbeta sequences occurred in one to five individuals. A US-trained random forest predicted CMV serostatus with median AUC around 0.91.

The sort gate was single viable CD3+CD4+CD8-CD45RO+ cells for memory CD4+ T cells. As processed by the authors: Out-of-frame sequences were removed, leaving roughly 2.1 million distinct TCRbeta sequences. Only in-frame clones appear in the TCRdb table, and some are missing; sequencing was by immunoSEQ multiplex PCR. V and J calls plus clone size are reproduced from that table; the DNA served to infer D and trimming. The top ten clones hold approximately 0.7% of a sample with some 48,000 clones, around 78% of them seen once. This clone appeared once. No antigen is known for it. The CDR3 loop spans 13 amino acids. V shed 10 bases and J 4 bases; nucleotides not matched to a gene: 8. Germline V CDR1 and CDR2: MDHEN, SYDVKM.

The receptor was derived from an adult in good health and CMV-seronegative. The V gene is TRBV28, the J gene TRBJ2-3; TRBD2 matches at 7 bases. The sample taken for sequencing was memory CD4+ T cells from blood. CDR3 amino acids: CATKVGRADTQYF. In DNA form, the CDR3 reads TGTGCCACAAAAGTGGGGAGGGCAGATACGCAGTATTTT. Using reference TRBV28 and TRBJ2-3 for the parts outside the CDR3, the full variable domain is DVKVTQSSRYLVKRTGEKVFLECVQDMDHENMFWYRQDPGLGLRLIYFSYDVKMKEKGDIPEGYSVSREKKERFSLILESASTNQTSMYLCATKVGRADTQYFGPGTRLTVL.